These 26 T cell receptor beta chains were all obtained from the same sample, sequenced in a study of control samples from healthy donors and cancer patients. The repertoire was sequenced with immunoSEQ multiplex PCR; TCRdb's copy has only in-frame clones and lacks some. This sample has almost 90,000 clones, with about 89% found just once. Sequencing input: blood. Receptors originate from a man in his thirties or forties in good health.

This rearrangement joins TRBV5-1 to TRBJ2-5, with D perhaps TRBD2 (6 bases). The CDR3 totals 17 residues. The V end was cut by 3 bases, the J end by 1 base, with 19 bases between. Looked up from germline, CDR1 is SGHRS and CDR2 is YFSETQ. The DNA of the CDR3 is TGCGCCAGCAGCTCGATAGAGTTGGCGGGGACCCAAGAGACCCAGTACTTC. This codes for CASSSIELAGTQETQYF. Complete variable domain (other parts from reference TRBV5-1 and TRBJ2-5): KAGVTQTPRYLIKTRGQQVTLSCSPISGHRSVSWYQQTPGQGLQFLFEYFSETQRNKGNFPGRFSGRQFSNSRSEMNVSTLELGDSALYLCASSSIELAGTQETQYFGPGTRLLVL.

The chain uses TRBV4-2 and TRBJ1-4; D might be TRBD1 (6 bases). Trimming shortened V by 0 bases and J by 8 bases, and 7 bases separated the two germline ends. The CDR3 has 13 residues. Germline lookup yields CDR1 LGHNA and CDR2 YNFKEQ. The CDR3 region has the DNA TGTGCCAGCAGCCAAGATAGGGGGGAAAAACTGTTTTTT. Protein: CASSQDRGEKLFF.

CDR3 region: CASSSRAGGQNIQYF. The CDR3 region has the DNA TGTGCCAGCTCATCCAGAGCCGGGGGCCAAAACATTCAGTACTTC. The chain couples TRBV18 to TRBJ2-4; TRBD1 or TRBD2 may be the D gene (6 bases each). The CDR3 sequence is 15 residues long. Trimming stripped 5 bases from V and 5 bases from J, with 16 bases between. Per the germline V gene, CDR1 is KGHSH and CDR2 is LQKENI.

The gene calls are TRBV27 and TRBJ2-1; D is unclear. This CDR3 is built from 13 residues. The V end was cut by 4 bases, the J end by 9 bases, with 13 bases between. Germline CDR1 is MNHEY and CDR2 is SMNVEV (reference sequence). The CDR3 coding sequence is TGTGCCAGCAGTTCTTCAGCCCGGGTTGAGCAGTTCTTC. Amino acids: CASSSSARVEQFF.

The chain employs TRBV6-5 and TRBJ1-5; D unresolved. Trimming removed 6 bases from V and 2 bases from J, with 2 bases in between. CDR1 and CDR2 (germline): MNHEY, SVGAGI. The CDR3 length is 11 residues. The CDR3 region is CASRRNQPQHF. Written as DNA, the CDR3 is TGTGCCAGCAGGCGCAATCAGCCCCAGCATTTT.

The J gene is TRBJ2-5, the V gene TRBV18; TRBD2 agrees at 7 bases. Unmatched junction bases numbered 5, after V lost 2 bases and J lost 2 bases. CDR3 length: 15 amino acids. The germline V gene has CDR1 KGHSH and CDR2 LQKENI. The CDR3 DNA is TGTGCCAGCTCACCATCAGTAGCGGGTCAAGAGACCCAGTACTTC. This sequence encodes CASSPSVAGQETQYF. The full variable domain, rest sourced from reference TRBV18 and TRBJ2-5, is NAGVMQNPRHLVRRRGQEARLRCSPMKGHSHVYWYRQLPEEGLKFMVYLQKENIIDESGMPKERFSAEFPKEGPSILRIQQVVRGDSAAYFCASSPSVAGQETQYFGPGTRLLVL.

CDR3 loop: CASSLAGSYETQYF. Written as DNA, the CDR3 is TGTGCCAGCAGCTTGGCCGGCAGCTATGAGACCCAGTACTTC. The rearrangement links TRBV5-5 to TRBJ2-5; no clear D. V was cut by 0 bases and J by 5 bases, with 11 bases left in between. Germline V gene data show CDR1 as SGHKS and CDR2 as YYEKEE (reference sequence). CDR3 length equals 14 residues.

This chain uses TRBV2 with TRBJ1-5; 8 nucleotides line up with TRBD1. The germline V gene has CDR1 SNHLY and CDR2 FYNNEI. V lost 6 bases, J lost 4 bases, and 5 bases stayed unmatched. The CDR3 contains 14 residues. CDR3 residues: CASRKTGENQPQHF. CDR3 in DNA: TGTGCCAGCAGAAAGACAGGGGAAAATCAGCCCCAGCATTTT.

The chain couples TRBV30 to TRBJ2-3; the match to TRBD2 covers 15 bases. V shed 3 bases, J shed 5 bases, and the junction held 6 bases outside the gene matches. Germline V gene lookup returns CDR1 GTSNPN and CDR2 SVGIG (reference sequence). This CDR3 has 16 amino acids. The CDR3: CAWSEWTSGGGDTQYF. CDR3 nucleotides: TGTGCCTGGAGCGAATGGACTAGCGGGGGGGGAGATACGCAGTATTTT.

This chain joins TRBV11-2 and TRBJ2-3, with a tentative D call TRBD2 (5 bases). The CDR3 covers 18 residues. Germline assignment: CDR1 SGHAT and CDR2 FQNNGV. The ends were cut back, 2 bases at V and 2 bases at J, with 20 bases in the middle. This CDR3 reads CASSLLRARRLPTDTQYF. CDR3 nucleotide sequence: TGTGCCAGCAGCTTACTGCGGGCAAGGCGTCTACCCACAGATACGCAGTATTTT. Full variable domain (remainder filled in from reference TRBV11-2 and TRBJ2-3): EAGVAQSPRYKIIEKRQSVAFWCNPISGHATLYWYQQILGQGPKLLIQFQNNGVVDDSQLPKDRFSAERLKGVDSTLKIQPAKLEDSAVYLCASSLLRARRLPTDTQYFGPGTRLTVL.

The rearrangement uses TRBV27 and TRBJ1-5; TRBD1 might be the D (6 bases). In germline, CDR1 is MNHEY, CDR2 SMNVEV (reference sequence). V lost 5 bases to trimming and J lost 2 bases, with 16 bases between them. The CDR3 has 16 amino acids. The CDR3 sequence: CASSPRGGYGNQPQHF. The CDR3 DNA is TGTGCCAGCAGTCCCCGAGGGGGGTACGGCAATCAGCCCCAGCATTTT.

This sequence joins TRBV7-2 and TRBJ1-1; D is unresolved. This CDR3 contains 16 residues. Trimming removed 5 bases from V and 1 base from J, with 17 bases in between. Germline assignment: CDR1 SGHTA and CDR2 FQGNSA. The CDR3 DNA reads TGTGCCAGCAGCCCCCTTCGTTCGGCAAGGAACACTGAAGCTTTCTTT. This sequence encodes CASSPLRSARNTEAFF.

The J gene is TRBJ2-1, the V gene TRBV24-1, with unresolved D. CDR1 KGHDR and CDR2 SFDVKD come from the germline V gene. V lost 4 bases and J 9 bases, leaving 15 bases between the germline ends. This CDR3 has 14 amino acids. The CDR3 DNA reads TGTGCCACCAGTGACCTCGGGCGTTTTGGTGAGCAGTTCTTC. Protein: CATSDLGRFGEQFF.

This chain links TRBV2 with TRBJ1-2; TRBD1 aligns across 9 bases. The CDR3 extends over 14 amino acids. Trimming at V came to 3 bases and at J to 4 bases, leaving 3 bases not matched to a gene. The germline V gene encodes CDR1 SNHLY and CDR2 FYNNEI. The DNA of the CDR3 is TGTGCCAGCAGTGATGGACAGGGGCCCTATGGCTACACCTTC. It encodes CASSDGQGPYGYTF. The full variable domain, its missing parts supplied by reference TRBV2 and TRBJ1-2, is EPEVTQTPSHQVTQMGQEVILRCVPISNHLYFYWYRQILGQKVEFLVSFYNNEISEKSEIFDDQFSVERPDGSNFTLKIRSTKLEDSAMYFCASSDGQGPYGYTFGSGTRLTVV.

This chain uses TRBV5-5 with TRBJ1-1, with D uncertain. Trimming pared 2 bases from V and 7 bases from J, leaving 18 bases between. The CDR3 has 15 residues. Germline V gene data show CDR1 as SGHKS and CDR2 as YYEKEE (reference sequence). The CDR3 loop reads CASSLGLLNSVEAFF. CDR3 DNA: TGTGCCAGCAGCTTAGGGCTATTGAATAGCGTTGAAGCTTTCTTT.

This clone showed up just a few times. V usage is TRBV6-5 and J usage is TRBJ2-5, with D maybe TRBD1 (6 bases). The length of the CDR3 is 14 residues. V shed 0 bases and J shed 5 bases, with 10 bases lying between them. Germline assignment: CDR1 MNHEY and CDR2 SVGAGI. CDR3 in DNA: TGTGCCAGCAGTTACTCTGGGGGCGGGGAGACCCAGTACTTC. Its protein is CASSYSGGGETQYF.

The rearrangement joins TRBV7-9 to TRBJ2-5, with D perhaps matching TRBD1 (6 bases). Germline loops: CDR1 SEHNR, CDR2 FQNEAQ (reference sequence). Trimming shortened V by 2 bases and J by 4 bases, and 17 bases separated the two germline ends. The CDR3 is 16 amino acids. CDR3 nucleotides: TGTGCCAGCAGCTTACGGGGCGGTGAAGGGGGAGAGACCCAGTACTTC. Translation: CASSLRGGEGGETQYF.

V gene TRBV2 combines with J gene TRBJ2-7; the match to TRBD2 covers 7 bases. The V segment lost 4 bases and the J segment 0 bases; nucleotides outside the gene matches: 3. Germline V gene data show CDR1 as SNHLY and CDR2 as FYNNEI. The CDR3 spans 14 residues. The DNA of the CDR3 is TGTGCCAGCAGTGTCCCTAGCGGCTCCTACGAGCAGTACTTC. Its protein product is CASSVPSGSYEQYF.

The V and J genes are TRBV18 and TRBJ1-4; 9 bases map to TRBD1. Germline CDR1 and CDR2: KGHSH and LQKENI. J gave up 11 bases and V 0 bases, and 4 bases lay outside the gene matches. This CDR3 has 14 amino acids. CDR3 sequence reads: CASSPPGTGQKLFF. DNA for the CDR3: TGTGCCAGCTCACCACCAGGGACAGGGCAGAAACTGTTTTTT. The full variable domain, its missing parts supplied by reference TRBV18 and TRBJ1-4, is NAGVMQNPRHLVRRRGQEARLRCSPMKGHSHVYWYRQLPEEGLKFMVYLQKENIIDESGMPKERFSAEFPKEGPSILRIQQVVRGDSAAYFCASSPPGTGQKLFFGSGTQLSVL.

The rearrangement joins TRBV7-8 to TRBJ1-5; TRBD1 is a possible D gene (5 bases). Germline loops: CDR1 SGHVS, CDR2 FQNEAQ. This CDR3 has 15 amino acids. The V and J ends lost 1 base and 0 bases respectively, with 7 bases between them. The CDR3 reads CASSLGGSSNQPQHF. Here the CDR3 DNA reads TGTGCCAGCAGCTTAGGGGGGAGTAGCAATCAGCCCCAGCATTTT.

The chain couples TRBV19 to TRBJ1-4; the D gene is possibly TRBD1 (5 bases). CDR3 length: 14 residues. Germline CDR1 LNHDA, CDR2 SQIVND (reference sequence). The V end lost 5 bases, the J end lost 10 bases, and 17 bases lay between the germline ends. This chain's CDR3 is CASSGGATGVKLFF. The DNA of the CDR3 is TGTGCCAGTAGTGGGGGAGCAACGGGGGTAAAACTGTTTTTT.

The chain joins TRBV2 to TRBJ2-3; 9 bases map to TRBD2. The CDR3 extends over 15 amino acids. The V and J ends lost 6 bases and 4 bases, in that order; junction bases with no gene match: 8. Germline loops: CDR1 SNHLY, CDR2 FYNNEI. The CDR3 loop is CASRPRGGRSDTQYF. Written as DNA, the CDR3 is TGTGCCAGCAGACCGCGGGGGGGCCGGTCAGATACGCAGTATTTT.

The rearrangement joins TRBV29-1 to TRBJ2-7, with D possibly TRBD2 on 7 matching bases. This CDR3 is built from 14 residues. Trimming removed 3 bases from V and 0 bases from J, with 12 bases in between. Germline CDR1 SQVTM, CDR2 ANQGSEA. For the CDR3, the DNA is TGCAGCGTTGATCGGGGGGCCCCCTCCTACGAGCAGTACTTC. This encodes CSVDRGAPSYEQYF.

This clone was counted once. This chain connects TRBV24-1 to TRBJ2-2, with 7 bases fitting TRBD1. Unmatched junction bases numbered 7, after V lost 4 bases and J lost 6 bases. The CDR3 is 15 residues long. CDR1 and CDR2 (germline): KGHDR, SFDVKD. CDR3 loop: CATSEPNRGAGELFF. The CDR3 DNA reads TGTGCCACCAGTGAGCCTAACAGGGGCGCCGGGGAGCTGTTTTTT.

The rearrangement links TRBV4-1 to TRBJ2-5; D is unresolved. This CDR3 has 18 residues. Germline CDR1 MGHRA, CDR2 YSYEKL. V lost 4 bases and J 2 bases, leaving 23 bases between the germline ends. The CDR3 DNA follows: TGCGCCAGCAGCCTCTTCCAAGATATCCGCGCAGATCAAGAGACCCAGTACTTC. Translating it yields CASSLFQDIRADQETQYF.

The V gene is TRBV7-8, the J gene TRBJ2-5; 12 positions agree with TRBD1. CDR3 size: 15 residues. Germline-derived CDR1 and CDR2 are SGHVS and FQNEAQ. The V gene end was trimmed by 6 bases and the J gene end by 4 bases; junction bases not matched to a gene: 6. The CDR3 sequence is CASSGWDRGRETQYF. The CDR3 coding sequence is TGTGCCAGCAGTGGTTGGGACAGGGGGCGAGAGACCCAGTACTTC. Filled out from reference TRBV7-8 and TRBJ2-5, the complete variable domain reads GAGVSQSPRYKVAKRGQDVALRCDPISGHVSLFWYQQALGQGPEFLTYFQNEAQLDKSGLPSDRFFAERPEGSVSTLKIQRTQQEDSAVYLCASSGWDRGRETQYFGPGTRLLVL.